One and the same sample provided the 31 T cell receptor beta chains below, sequenced in a study of OX40 agonist ivuxolimab in advanced cancers. Measured with immunoSEQ multiplex PCR; TCRdb has only the in-frame clones, and not every one. Here the sample spans tens of thousands of clones, 80% to 90% being singletons. The starting material was CD4+ or CD8+ T cells sorted from blood, obtained in a trial of the OX40 agonist ivuxolimab. These receptors were obtained from an adult with an advanced solid tumor such as melanoma, head and neck, liver or kidney cancer.

The V gene is TRBV4-2, the J gene TRBJ2-5; possibly TRBD2 for D (6 bases). V was pared by 0 bases and J by 13 bases, with 21 bases between. CDR1 is LGHNA and CDR2 is YNFKEQ in the germline V gene. This CDR3 spans 15 amino acids. CDR3 DNA sequence: TGTGCCAGCAGCCAAGATGGGATAACCGGGAGCCTGAGGTACTTC. It codes for CASSQDGITGSLRYF.

This chain connects TRBV29-1 to TRBJ2-7, with D unresolved. V lost 4 bases and J 3 bases, leaving 13 bases between the germline ends. Germline V lookup: CDR1 SQVTM, CDR2 ANQGSEA. The CDR3 extends over 13 amino acids. The CDR3 here is CSVGLGRYYEQYF. The CDR3 DNA is TGCAGCGTTGGATTAGGCAGATACTACGAGCAGTACTTC.

The chain joins TRBV9 to TRBJ2-2, with 9 nucleotides matching TRBD1. Germline V CDR1 and CDR2: SGDLS, YYNGEE. Trimming cost V 4 bases and J 3 bases; bases outside gene matches: 4. This CDR3 is 15 amino acids long. Here the CDR3 reads CASSLDRGDTGELFF. The CDR3 DNA sequence: TGTGCCAGCAGCCTGGACAGGGGAGACACCGGGGAGCTGTTTTTT.

J is TRBJ2-1 and V is TRBV4-2; tentative D call: TRBD1 (6 bases). Looked up from germline, CDR1 is LGHNA and CDR2 is YNFKEQ. Trimming removed 1 base from V and 16 bases from J, with 20 bases in between. The CDR3 runs to 14 residues. The CDR3 is CASSQVLADRSPFF. The CDR3 DNA sequence: TGTGCCAGCAGCCAAGTTCTGGCCGACAGGTCTCCTTTCTTC.

V usage is TRBV7-6 and J usage is TRBJ1-3, with no clear D. V lost 1 base to trimming and J lost 1 base, with 14 bases between them. The CDR3 covers 17 residues. Germline CDR1 reads SGHVS; CDR2 reads FNYEAQ. The CDR3 DNA sequence: TGTGCCAGCAGCTTAGAAGGCAGCTTTCCATCTGGAAACACCATATATTTT. This translates into CASSLEGSFPSGNTIYF. The whole variable domain, remainder taken from reference TRBV7-6 and TRBJ1-3, is GAGVSQSPRYKVTKRGQDVALRCDPISGHVSLYWYRQALGQGPEFLTYFNYEAQQDKSGLPNDRFSAERPEGSISTLTIQRTEQRDSAMYRCASSLEGSFPSGNTIYFGEGSWLTVV.

This sequence joins TRBV7-9 and TRBJ2-7; no definite D call. The CDR3 runs 14 residues. With 1 base removed from V and 5 bases from J, the gap between germline ends came to 12 bases. Looked up from germline, CDR1 is SEHNR and CDR2 is FQNEAQ (reference sequence). Written as DNA, the CDR3 is TGTGCCAGCAGCTTAGACGGGTTTGGGGACGAGCAGTACTTC. The encoded protein is CASSLDGFGDEQYF.

V and J are TRBV10-3 and TRBJ1-2; a possible D gene is TRBD1 (5 bases). The CDR3 contains 15 residues. From germline, CDR1 is ENHRY and CDR2 SYGVKD. V gave up 3 bases and J gave up 4 bases, with 15 bases separating them. The CDR3 coding sequence is TGTGCCATCAGTGATCCGGAAAGGGACGTCTATGGCTACACCTTC. As protein: CAISDPERDVYGYTF.

This chain joins TRBV15 and TRBJ2-3, with 10 bases that match TRBD1. With 4 bases clipped from V and 5 bases from J, the junction kept 12 bases outside the gene matches. Germline values: CDR1 LNHNV, CDR2 YYDKDF (reference sequence). There are 17 residues in the CDR3. The CDR3: CATSIGSGTGAKDTQYF. In DNA, the CDR3 is TGTGCCACCAGCATAGGGTCCGGGACAGGGGCAAAAGATACGCAGTATTTT.

This chain uses TRBV7-9 with TRBJ1-4; D is unclear. V dropped 0 bases and J dropped 4 bases, with 9 bases sitting between them. Germline lookup yields CDR1 SEHNR and CDR2 FQNEAQ (reference sequence). This CDR3 region has 15 residues. The CDR3 loop reads CASSLAVSFNEKLFF. CDR3 in DNA: TGTGCCAGCAGCTTAGCAGTCAGCTTTAATGAAAAACTGTTTTTT.

The J gene is TRBJ2-3, the V gene TRBV4-2; TRBD2 matches 10 bases. Germline V gives CDR1 LGHNA, CDR2 YNFKEQ. After removal of 4 bases from V and 12 bases from J, the junction contained 13 bases not matched to a gene. The CDR3 sequence is 15 residues long. Written as DNA, the CDR3 is TGTGCCAGCAGCCTTCTAGAGCGGGGGGGCCCCCCACAGTATTTT. Translation: CASSLLERGGPPQYF.

The V and J genes are TRBV28 and TRBJ2-3; D not certain. The length of the CDR3 is 11 residues. CDR1 is MDHEN, CDR2 SYDVKM, per germline. V was clipped by 2 bases and J by 5 bases, with 2 bases between them. The CDR3 nucleotides read TGTGCCAGCAGTTTAGTAGATACGCAGTATTTT. Translated: CASSLVDTQYF.

The V and J genes are TRBV12-5 and TRBJ1-6; D unresolved. Germline loops: CDR1 LGHNT, CDR2 FRNRAP. This CDR3 is 11 amino acids long. V lost 3 bases, J lost 7 bases, and 1 base lay in between. The CDR3 loop is CASGLNSPLHF. CDR3 nucleotide sequence: TGTGCTAGTGGTTTAAATTCACCCCTCCACTTT.

The chain employs TRBV6-1 and TRBJ1-2; a possible D gene is TRBD1 (6 bases). V shed 7 bases and J shed 2 bases, with 17 bases lying between them. Germline V lookup: CDR1 MNHNS, CDR2 SASEGT. This CDR3 is built from 15 residues. The CDR3 here is CASKMGTGSNYGYTF. The CDR3 DNA reads TGTGCCAGCAAGATGGGAACAGGGTCCAACTATGGCTACACCTTC.

The rearrangement joins TRBV19 to TRBJ2-1; 7 bases align to TRBD2. The CDR3 sequence is 17 residues long. Trimming took 7 bases from V and 7 from J; bases not matched to a gene: 19. Per the germline V gene, CDR1 is LNHDA and CDR2 is SQIVND (reference sequence). CDR3 loop: CASTAYGLAVLENEQFF. The CDR3, as DNA: TGTGCCAGTACCGCCTATGGCCTAGCGGTCTTGGAGAATGAGCAGTTCTTC.

The chain couples TRBV27 to TRBJ2-7; TRBD2 might be the D (6 bases). CDR1 is MNHEY and CDR2 is SMNVEV in the germline V gene (reference sequence). The V end was cut by 2 bases, the J end by 3 bases, with 11 bases between. The CDR3 extends over 14 amino acids. This CDR3 is CASSLLRGGYEQYF. The CDR3 DNA reads as TGTGCCAGCAGTTTACTCCGGGGAGGCTACGAGCAGTACTTC.

The CDR3 bases are TGTGCCAGCAGTTACTCCCTCGGCCGAGGACCGTTTTTT. This encodes CASSYSLGRGPFF. This chain connects TRBV6-6 to TRBJ1-4, with no clear D. CDR1 is MNHNY, CDR2 SVGAGI, per germline (reference sequence). V was cut by 0 bases and J by 16 bases, with 15 bases left in between. The CDR3 extends over 13 amino acids.

This clone is a singleton in its sample. The chain combines TRBV5-1 with TRBJ2-1, with a weak D call TRBD2 (5 bases). The V gene lost 1 base and the J gene lost 7 bases, with 15 bases spanning the gap. The V gene's germline CDR1 is SGHRS and CDR2 YFSETQ. The CDR3 is 15 amino acids. CDR3: CASSLRSGVGNEQFF. The CDR3 coding sequence is TGCGCCAGCAGCTTGCGATCCGGGGTTGGTAATGAGCAGTTCTTC.

This chain links TRBV5-6 with TRBJ1-1; D is possibly TRBD1 (6 bases). CDR1 SGHDT and CDR2 YYEEEE come from the germline V gene. CDR3 length: 15 residues. The V gene lost 4 bases and the J gene lost 3 bases, with 16 bases spanning the gap. The CDR3 is CASSRRGAGDTEAFF. CDR3 coding DNA: TGTGCCAGCAGCCGCCGGGGGGCAGGGGACACTGAAGCTTTCTTT.

J is TRBJ1-2 and V is TRBV18; D remains unclear. The CDR3 is made up of 15 amino acids. V was cut by 6 bases and J by 8 bases, with 22 bases left in between. Germline CDR1 is KGHSH and CDR2 is LQKENI. The CDR3 loop reads CASSPDATQARGYTF. The CDR3, as DNA: TGTGCCAGCTCTCCCGACGCCACTCAAGCCCGAGGCTACACCTTC.

The chain employs TRBV7-2 and TRBJ1-2, with D unresolved. Germline assignment: CDR1 SGHTA and CDR2 FQGNSA. CDR3 size: 15 residues. The V gene lost 4 bases and the J gene lost 8 bases, with 20 bases spanning the gap. CDR3 region: CASSSITDTAQGYTF. Written as DNA, the CDR3 is TGTGCCAGCAGCTCGATAACAGACACCGCACAGGGCTACACCTTC.

The chain joins TRBV25-1 to TRBJ2-4; D unclear. The V gene's germline CDR1 is MGHDK and CDR2 SYGVNS. The CDR3 length is 13 residues. V lost 5 bases and J lost 1, with 6 bases in between. This chain's CDR3 is CASSLFAKNIQYF. In DNA form, the CDR3 reads TGTGCCAGCAGTTTATTTGCCAAAAACATTCAGTACTTC.

V is TRBV6-1 and J is TRBJ1-1; no clear D. The CDR3 is made up of 16 amino acids. Deletions cut 4 bases from V and 0 bases from J, with 15 bases between. Germline-derived CDR1 and CDR2 are MNHNS and SASEGT. The CDR3 nucleotides are TGTGCCAGCAGTGCTTCCCAAGGGATATTGAACACTGAAGCTTTCTTT. This codes for CASSASQGILNTEAFF.

V is TRBV2 and J is TRBJ1-5, with D perhaps matching TRBD1 (6 bases). Per germline, CDR1 SNHLY and CDR2 FYNNEI. The V end was cut by 6 bases, the J end by 4 bases, with 13 bases between. This CDR3 is built from 14 residues. CDR3 DNA: TGTGCCAGCAGCTTTGACAGGATGAATCAGCCCCAGCATTTT. Translated: CASSFDRMNQPQHF.

Only one count was recorded for this clone. The genes are TRBV11-2 and TRBJ1-3; possible D gene TRBD1, 6 bases. There are 16 residues in the CDR3. V was clipped by 4 bases and J by 4 bases, with 17 bases between them. The V gene's germline CDR1 is SGHAT and CDR2 FQNNGV. In DNA form, the CDR3 reads TGTGCCAGCAGCTCATTAAGGAGGGGGGCAGGAAACACCATATATTTT. As protein: CASSSLRRGAGNTIYF.

The chain uses TRBV2 and TRBJ2-5, with TRBD1 as a possible D gene (6 bases). The V gene's germline CDR1 is SNHLY and CDR2 FYNNEI. V shed 1 base and J shed 0 bases, with 21 bases lying between them. The CDR3 totals 19 residues. The CDR3 protein is CASSEGSLSQGRYQETQYF. The CDR3 DNA reads TGTGCCAGCAGTGAAGGAAGTTTATCACAGGGAAGGTACCAAGAGACCCAGTACTTC.

This chain joins TRBV5-1 and TRBJ1-2; 7 bases map to TRBD1. V gave up 0 bases and J gave up 1 base; unmatched junction bases: 3. Germline-derived CDR1 and CDR2 are SGHRS and YFSETQ. The CDR3 runs 15 residues. The CDR3 nucleotides read TGCGCCAGCAGCTTGGCCTCAGGGGGTAACTATGGCTACACCTTC. Protein product: CASSLASGGNYGYTF. The full variable domain, rest sourced from reference TRBV5-1 and TRBJ1-2, is KAGVTQTPRYLIKTRGQQVTLSCSPISGHRSVSWYQQTPGQGLQFLFEYFSETQRNKGNFPGRFSGRQFSNSRSEMNVSTLELGDSALYLCASSLASGGNYGYTFGSGTRLTVV.

This chain uses TRBV5-1 with TRBJ2-7, with TRBD1 matching over 9 bases. The V gene's germline CDR1 is SGHRS and CDR2 YFSETQ. J gave up 3 bases and V 3 bases, and 4 bases lay outside the gene matches. The CDR3 is 14 residues long. CDR3 nucleotide sequence: TGCGCCAGCAGCTCGACAGGGGGAAACTACGAGCAGTACTTC. The encoded protein is CASSSTGGNYEQYF.

CDR3 nucleotide sequence: TGCGCCAGCAGTTATAATATAGATACAGCTAACTATGGCTACACCTTC. Translation gives CASSYNIDTANYGYTF. This chain joins TRBV5-1 and TRBJ1-2; D is uncertain. From germline, CDR1 is SGHRS and CDR2 YFSETQ. The CDR3 is made up of 16 amino acids. Trimming removed 5 bases at V and 0 bases at J, with 17 bases between.

The chain uses TRBV28 and TRBJ1-5; tentatively, D is TRBD1 (6 bases). CDR1 and CDR2 from the germline V gene are MDHEN and SYDVKM. CDR3 size: 14 residues. V dropped 3 bases and J dropped 4 bases, with 10 bases sitting between them. In DNA, the CDR3 is TGTGCCAGCAGTTTGTACAGGGAGAATCAGCCCCAGCATTTT. Protein sequence: CASSLYRENQPQHF. The full variable domain, rest sourced from reference TRBV28 and TRBJ1-5, is DVKVTQSSRYLVKRTGEKVFLECVQDMDHENMFWYRQDPGLGLRLIYFSYDVKMKEKGDIPEGYSVSREKKERFSLILESASTNQTSMYLCASSLYRENQPQHFGDGTRLSIL.

This clone was seen just once. The CDR3 here is CASSLDPTSRNEQFF. In DNA form, the CDR3 reads TGCGCCAGCAGCCTAGATCCGACTAGCCGGAATGAGCAGTTCTTC. This chain joins TRBV5-1 and TRBJ2-1; 7 bases are shared with TRBD2. V was pared by 4 bases and J by 7 bases, with 11 bases of the junction left unmatched. Germline V gene data show CDR1 as SGHRS and CDR2 as YFSETQ. The CDR3 has 15 amino acids.

This rearrangement joins TRBV2 to TRBJ2-7, with 9 bases lining up with TRBD1. CDR1 and CDR2 from the germline V gene are SNHLY and FYNNEI. Germline trimming cut 8 bases from V and 7 bases from J; bases unmatched to any gene: 12. CDR3 length equals 14 residues. CDR3 protein: CASRYRTGEGEQYF. The CDR3 bases are TGTGCCAGCCGATATCGGACAGGGGAGGGAGAGCAGTACTTC.